The source of this TCR beta chain is a study of blood T cell repertoires in COVID-19. Looking at the study overall: Sites in the United States, Italy and Spain provided acute and convalescent COVID-19 samples. Sources were T cells, B-cell-depleted T cells, or PBMCs; the material itself was cDNA or gDNA.

Per the study methods: Counts of nucleated cells, estimated from reference gene primer amplification, were obtained. The data were produced by immunoSEQ multiplex PCR, yet TCRdb's version contains in-frame clones alone and is incomplete. Clone size and the V and J calls come from that table; the DNA yielded D and trimming. The table lists about 220,000 clones, under 90% of them singletons. Sequenced: peripheral blood. This receptor was taken from a woman of 80 years or more with acute or convalescent COVID-19.

CDR3 loop: CASRRGGGQETQYF. CDR3 coding DNA: TGTGCCAGCAGGCGTGGTGGCGGTCAAGAGACCCAGTACTTC. This sequence joins TRBV5-4 and TRBJ2-5; no clear D gene. The germline V gene has CDR1 SGHNT and CDR2 YYREEE (reference sequence). The CDR3 totals 14 residues. V lost 5 bases to trimming and J lost 2 bases, with 13 bases between them.